A selection of T cell receptor beta chains follows, all from one sample in a study of technical replicates of blood from a few donors. Libraries were prepared by immunoSEQ multiplex PCR; TCRdb keeps only in-frame clonotypes and omits some of them. Among about 74,000 clones listed, about 88% were seen once. Sequencing used T cells isolated from PBMCs. These TCRs come from a human donor in good health. Both conserved end residues are part of each CDR3. A D gene is named only where the DNA matches it firmly. Some rows mark clone size as missing; the rest say once, few, many or name a class of expanded clone.

>TRBJ2-2|TRBV28|.|.
TGTGCCAGCACCGACTCGTGGAACACCGGGGAGCTGTTTTTT
CASTDSWNTGELFF
>TRBJ2-1|TRBV30|once|TRBD2
TGTGCCTGGAGCCTAGCGGGCGGGGGGGAGCAGTTCTTC
CAWSLAGGGEQFF
>TRBJ2-3|TRBV4-3|.|TRBD2
TGCGCCAGCAGCCAAGATCTACTAGCGGGAGGCTTAGATACGCAGTATTTT
CASSQDLLAGGLDTQYF
>TRBJ2-7|TRBV7-8|.|.
TGTGCCAGCAGGCTTACAGGGTACGAGCAGTACTTC
CASRLTGYEQYF
>TRBJ1-1|TRBV27|once|.
TGTGCCAGCAGGCCGGGACAGAACACTGAAGCTTTCTTT
CASRPGQNTEAFF
>TRBJ2-5|TRBV28|.|.
TGTGCCAGCAGCCCTGTAGCTAGCATGCAAGAGACCCAGTACTTC
CASSPVASMQETQYF
>TRBJ2-7|TRBV19|.|TRBD2
TGTGCCAGTAGTTCCTATAGCGGGAGAGGTTACGAGCAGTACTTC
CASSSYSGRGYEQYF
>TRBJ2-1|TRBV7-7|once|TRBD2
TGTGCCAGCAGCTTAGGCCTAGCGGAGGTAGATGAGCAGTTCTTC
CASSLGLAEVDEQFF
>TRBJ2-1|TRBV4-1|.|.
TGCGCCAGCAGCCAAGATAGGGGGGAGCAGTTCTTC
CASSQDRGEQFF
>TRBJ2-7|TRBV19|.|TRBD1
TGTGCCAGTAGAGACAGGGGGAACGAGCAGTACTTC
CASRDRGNEQYF
>TRBJ1-2|TRBV27|.|.
TGTGCCAGCAGTCACAACCCGCATTCCAACTATGGCTACACCTTC
CASSHNPHSNYGYTF
>TRBJ2-5|TRBV25-1|.|.
TGTGCCAGCTGTATGCCGGGACAAACGCAAGAGACCCAGTACTTC
CASCMPGQTQETQYF
>TRBJ1-1|TRBV7-2|.|TRBD1
TGTGCCAGCAGCTTGACAGGGGACACTGAAGCTTTCTTT
CASSLTGDTEAFF
>TRBJ2-3|TRBV4-3|.|TRBD2
TGCGCCAGCAGCCAAGATGGGAGCGGGACTAGCACAGATACGCAGTATTTT
CASSQDGSGTSTDTQYF
>TRBJ2-5|TRBV10-2|.|.
TGCGCCAGCGGCCCTCGCCCCCAGGTACTTGGAAAAGAGACCCAGTACTTC
CASGPRPQVLGKETQYF
>TRBJ2-3|TRBV6-1|.|.
TGTGCCAGCAGTTCCCTCCCCACAGATACGCAGTATTTT
CASSSLPTDTQYF
>TRBJ2-1|TRBV9|.|TRBD1
TGTGCCAGCAGCGTAATGGACAGGGCAGTCGATGAGCAGTTCTTC
CASSVMDRAVDEQFF
>TRBJ2-7|TRBV7-9|.|TRBD1
TGTGCCAGCAGCTGGACCGTAACAGGGGGCTACGAGCAGTACTTC
CASSWTVTGGYEQYF
>TRBJ1-3|TRBV11-2|.|.
TGTGCCAGCAGCAGGATTAGAGGGGGAATAACTGGAAACACCATATATTTT
CASSRIRGGITGNTIYF
>TRBJ2-7|TRBV25-1|once|.
TGTGCCAGCGTGGCTGGACTTTCCTACGAGCAGTACTTC
CASVAGLSYEQYF
>TRBJ2-1|TRBV12-5|.|.
TGTGCTAGTGGTTTGGTTCAGCGCCCTTTACGTGGGCAGTTCTTC
CASGLVQRPLRGQFF